This T cell receptor (beta chain) came from a study of shared clonotypes between healthy human individuals. Turning to this clone: Other DNA sequences of this sample code for an identical CDR3.

This CDR3 region has 13 residues. V shed 1 base and J shed 4 bases, with 5 bases lying between them. Germline V gene data show CDR1 as MNHEY and CDR2 as SMNVEV (reference sequence). CD45RO-negative cells were positively selected for CCR7, leaving out terminally differentiated effector memory CD45RA+ cells. Per the original methods: Junction-only sequences without quality scores came from ImmunoSEQ, so filtering differed. The method was immunoSEQ multiplex PCR; TCRdb's version includes in-frame clones alone and lacks a portion of them. D and trimming come from the DNA, and the V and J calls and clone size come from that table. The sample contains millions of clones, about 95% of which appear only once.

The chain recombines TRBV27 with TRBJ2-1; D is unclear. The TCR originated in a young man in good health. The sample taken for sequencing was naive CD8+ T cells sorted from blood. CDR3 nucleotide sequence: TGTGCCAGCAGTTTATACAGTTACAATGAGCAGTTCTTC. It yields the protein CASSLYSYNEQFF.